These 2 T cell receptor beta chains came from one sample sequenced in a study of shared T cell receptors in the human thymus. Libraries were prepared by immunoSEQ multiplex PCR; TCRdb keeps only in-frame clonotypes and omits some of them. The table shows hundreds of thousands of clones, with roughly 88% occurring only once. In addition, the sample was reused for a study of human thymus T cells.

Sequencing was performed on thymocytes. All receptors come from a boy in the first two years of life with a congenital heart defect.

This clone was seen just once. The chain links TRBV19 to TRBJ1-2; no reliable D call. Germline CDR1 LNHDA, CDR2 SQIVND (reference sequence). Trimming removed 4 bases at V and 2 bases at J, with 5 bases between. This CDR3 is 12 amino acids long. CDR3 sequence: CASSTQNYGYTF. The CDR3 nucleotides read TGTGCCAGTAGTACACAGAACTATGGCTACACCTTC.

A single count supports this clone. The V call is TRBV5-5, the J call TRBJ2-5; tentative D call: TRBD1 (5 bases). This CDR3 comprises 14 residues. Trimming cost V 3 bases and J 5 bases, with 14 bases left between them. CDR1 is SGHKS and CDR2 is YYEKEE in the germline V gene (reference sequence). CDR3 sequence reads: CASSSMTVRETQYF. The CDR3 DNA reads as TGTGCCAGCAGCTCTATGACAGTCCGTGAGACCCAGTACTTC.